These T cell receptor beta chains were read from a single sample in a study of blood T cell repertoires in COVID-19. Sequencing was performed with immunoSEQ multiplex PCR; in TCRdb, only in-frame clones are kept and a portion is missing. This sample has about 13,000 clones; around four fifths occur once, and the top ten carry roughly 32%. Sequencing used peripheral blood. The receptors were gathered from a human donor in a cohort sampled during active COVID-19. CDR3s include the opening cysteine and the closing phenylalanine or tryptophan. A D gene is named only where the DNA matches it firmly. The size of a clone is reported for some rows only, either as once, few or many, or as a class for expanded clones.

j_call: TRBJ2-5; v_call: TRBV18; d_call: -; clone_size: once; cdr3_nt: TGTGCCAGCTCACCAAAGTTGGCAGGGTACCAAGAGACCCAGTACTTC; cdr3_aa: CASSPKLAGYQETQYF
j_call: TRBJ2-1; v_call: TRBV9; d_call: -; clone_size: few; cdr3_nt: TGTGCCAGCAGTGTGGGGAGCTCCTACAATGAGCAGTTCTTC; cdr3_aa: CASSVGSSYNEQFF
j_call: TRBJ2-3; v_call: TRBV25-1; d_call: TRBD2; clone_size: -; cdr3_nt: TGTGCCAGCACTTGGGGACTAGCGGGAGATACGCAGTATTTT; cdr3_aa: CASTWGLAGDTQYF
j_call: TRBJ1-6; v_call: TRBV6-2/TRBV6-3; d_call: -; clone_size: -; cdr3_nt: TGTGCCAGCAGCTCCGACAGTGATAATTCACCCCTCCACTTT; cdr3_aa: CASSSDSDNSPLHF
j_call: TRBJ1-1; v_call: TRBV9; d_call: TRBD1; clone_size: medium-sized; cdr3_nt: TGTGCCAGCAGCGTAAGTTGGCAGGGGGCTGAAGCTTTCTTT; cdr3_aa: CASSVSWQGAEAFF
j_call: TRBJ2-1; v_call: TRBV5-1; d_call: TRBD1; clone_size: once; cdr3_nt: TGCGCCAGCAAGAGGGGGCAAGACAATGAGCAGTTCTTC; cdr3_aa: CASKRGQDNEQFF
j_call: TRBJ2-3; v_call: TRBV5-1; d_call: TRBD1; clone_size: -; cdr3_nt: TGCGCCAGCAGCTTCGGACAGGGTAGCACAGATACGCAGTATTTT; cdr3_aa: CASSFGQGSTDTQYF
j_call: TRBJ2-5; v_call: TRBV7-9; d_call: TRBD1; clone_size: -; cdr3_nt: TGTGCCAGCAGCACCTGGACAGGGGGGGGAGAGACCCAGTACTTC; cdr3_aa: CASSTWTGGGETQYF
j_call: TRBJ1-6; v_call: TRBV6-6; d_call: TRBD1; clone_size: -; cdr3_nt: TGTGCCAGCGCCTCGGGACAGATAGGTTCACCCCTCCACTTT; cdr3_aa: CASASGQIGSPLHF
j_call: TRBJ2-5; v_call: TRBV7-8; d_call: TRBD2; clone_size: -; cdr3_nt: TGTGCCAGCAGCTTATCTAGCGGTTTAATAGAGACCCAGTACTTC; cdr3_aa: CASSLSSGLIETQYF
j_call: TRBJ1-1; v_call: TRBV27; d_call: -; clone_size: -; cdr3_nt: TGTGCCAGCACCAGGCAGGGGGAAGCTTTCTTT; cdr3_aa: CASTRQGEAFF
j_call: TRBJ2-2; v_call: TRBV6-1; d_call: -; clone_size: few; cdr3_nt: TGTGCCAGCAGTGCACAACCCACAGGTGCAACCGGGGAGCTGTTTTTT; cdr3_aa: CASSAQPTGATGELFF
j_call: TRBJ1-1; v_call: TRBV5-1; d_call: -; clone_size: large; cdr3_nt: TGCGCCAGCAGCTTAGGCGCGGGGAACACTGAAGCTTTCTTT; cdr3_aa: CASSLGAGNTEAFF
j_call: TRBJ2-3; v_call: TRBV11-2; d_call: TRBD2; clone_size: -; cdr3_nt: TGTGCCAGCAGCTTAGGAACGGGGGGAGATACGCAGTATTTT; cdr3_aa: CASSLGTGGDTQYF
j_call: TRBJ1-1; v_call: TRBV24-1; d_call: -; clone_size: -; cdr3_nt: TGTGCCACCAGTGAGCCTGCGGGGGGGTTAACTTTCTTT; cdr3_aa: CATSEPAGGLTFF
j_call: TRBJ1-1; v_call: TRBV19; d_call: TRBD1; clone_size: -; cdr3_nt: TGTGCCAGTGAACAGGGGGCCCTCCCGAACACTGAAGCTTTCTTT; cdr3_aa: CASEQGALPNTEAFF
j_call: TRBJ2-1; v_call: TRBV6-6; d_call: TRBD2; clone_size: -; cdr3_nt: TGTGCCAGCACCAGCGGGGGGAACTACAATGAGCAGTTCTTC; cdr3_aa: CASTSGGNYNEQFF
j_call: TRBJ1-2; v_call: TRBV5-1; d_call: TRBD1; clone_size: -; cdr3_nt: TGCGCCAGCAGCTTGGGTACGACAGGGCTGGACTATGGCTACACCTTC; cdr3_aa: CASSLGTTGLDYGYTF
j_call: TRBJ2-1; v_call: TRBV3-1/TRBV3-2; d_call: TRBD1; clone_size: -; cdr3_nt: TGTGCCAGCAGGGACAGGGGCGGCAATGAGCAGTTCTTC; cdr3_aa: CASRDRGGNEQFF
j_call: TRBJ1-6; v_call: TRBV27; d_call: -; clone_size: few; cdr3_nt: TGTGCCAGCAGTTTACGGTATAATTCACCCCTCCACTTT; cdr3_aa: CASSLRYNSPLHF
j_call: TRBJ2-7; v_call: TRBV20-1; d_call: -; clone_size: -; cdr3_nt: TGCAGTGCTAGTTGGAGGGACAGACCGTACGAGCAGTACTTC; cdr3_aa: CSASWRDRPYEQYF
j_call: TRBJ2-7; v_call: TRBV3-1/TRBV3-2; d_call: -; clone_size: -; cdr3_nt: TGTGCCAGCAGCCTGGGGGCAGGCGAGCAGTACTTC; cdr3_aa: CASSLGAGEQYF
j_call: TRBJ1-4; v_call: TRBV7-9; d_call: TRBD1; clone_size: few; cdr3_nt: TGTGCCAGCAGCCCCGACGGACAGGTGTTGTACAGTGAAAAACTGTTTTTT; cdr3_aa: CASSPDGQVLYSEKLFF
j_call: TRBJ1-5; v_call: TRBV4-1; d_call: -; clone_size: few; cdr3_nt: TGCGCCAGCAGCCAAGAGGCCAGGGGCAATCAGCCCCAGCATTTT; cdr3_aa: CASSQEARGNQPQHF
j_call: TRBJ1-4; v_call: TRBV4-2; d_call: -; clone_size: -; cdr3_nt: TGTGCCAGCAGCCGCGCCACAGGGGAAAAACTGTTTTTT; cdr3_aa: CASSRATGEKLFF
j_call: TRBJ2-1; v_call: TRBV11-3; d_call: -; clone_size: -; cdr3_nt: TGTGCCAGCAGCCACGGCGGGGCAGATTACAATGAGCAGTTCTTC; cdr3_aa: CASSHGGADYNEQFF
j_call: TRBJ1-1; v_call: TRBV6-6; d_call: TRBD1; clone_size: -; cdr3_nt: TGTGCCAGCAGGCCCGGACAGGTCATGAACACTGAAGCTTTCTTT; cdr3_aa: CASRPGQVMNTEAFF
j_call: TRBJ2-1; v_call: TRBV24-1; d_call: TRBD1; clone_size: -; cdr3_nt: TGTGCCACCGGCAGGGGGAATGAGCAGTTCTTC; cdr3_aa: CATGRGNEQFF
j_call: TRBJ2-5; v_call: TRBV18; d_call: TRBD2; clone_size: -; cdr3_nt: TGTGCCAGCTCACCAAGGGGACTAGCTGAACTGACCCAGTACTTC; cdr3_aa: CASSPRGLAELTQYF
j_call: TRBJ2-7; v_call: TRBV15; d_call: -; clone_size: -; cdr3_nt: TGTGCCACCAGCCCTCAGGGGTACGAGCAGTACTTC; cdr3_aa: CATSPQGYEQYF
j_call: TRBJ2-5; v_call: TRBV10-1; d_call: TRBD1; clone_size: -; cdr3_nt: TGCGCCAGCAGCAAGGGACAGCGAGGGGAGACCCAGTACTTC; cdr3_aa: CASSKGQRGETQYF
j_call: TRBJ2-3; v_call: TRBV15; d_call: -; clone_size: -; cdr3_nt: TGTGCCACCAGCAGTCCGCAGCCAGGGGTAATCACAGATACGCAGTATTTT; cdr3_aa: CATSSPQPGVITDTQYF
j_call: TRBJ1-1; v_call: TRBV6-5; d_call: -; clone_size: -; cdr3_nt: TGTGCCAGCAATCGAGGGGGGGAGGCTGAAGCTTTCTTT; cdr3_aa: CASNRGGEAEAFF
j_call: TRBJ1-3; v_call: TRBV4-2; d_call: -; clone_size: -; cdr3_nt: TGTGCCAGCAGCCAAGATCCCCAGGGGCAGTTTGGAAACACCATATATTTT; cdr3_aa: CASSQDPQGQFGNTIYF
j_call: TRBJ1-1; v_call: TRBV2; d_call: -; clone_size: -; cdr3_nt: TGTGCCAGCAGCCCTCGGGGGGATGGGATGAACACTGAAGCTTTCTTT; cdr3_aa: CASSPRGDGMNTEAFF
j_call: TRBJ1-4; v_call: TRBV2; d_call: TRBD1; clone_size: -; cdr3_nt: TGTGCCAGCAGTGAAGGACAGGGGCTTGCTAATGAAAAACTGTTTTTT; cdr3_aa: CASSEGQGLANEKLFF
j_call: TRBJ2-7; v_call: TRBV28; d_call: TRBD1; clone_size: -; cdr3_nt: TGTGCCAGCAGGACCCTTCGTGGGACAGGGCCTGTGAAGCAGTACTTC; cdr3_aa: CASRTLRGTGPVKQYF
j_call: TRBJ1-2; v_call: TRBV6-6; d_call: -; clone_size: -; cdr3_nt: TGTGCCAGCAGCTCTCAGAACTATGGCTACACCTTC; cdr3_aa: CASSSQNYGYTF
j_call: TRBJ1-4; v_call: TRBV5-5; d_call: TRBD1; clone_size: few; cdr3_nt: TGTGCCAGCAGCGTCGGGACAGTTGCAACTAATGAAAAACTGTTTTTT; cdr3_aa: CASSVGTVATNEKLFF
j_call: TRBJ1-1; v_call: TRBV12-3/TRBV12-4; d_call: TRBD1; clone_size: few; cdr3_nt: TGTGCCAGCAGAGGACAGGGGAACACTGAAGCTTTCTTT; cdr3_aa: CASRGQGNTEAFF
j_call: TRBJ1-5; v_call: TRBV2; d_call: -; clone_size: medium-sized; cdr3_nt: TGTGCCAGCAGAGTTGGACAGACCAATCAGCCCCAGCATTTT; cdr3_aa: CASRVGQTNQPQHF
j_call: TRBJ2-3; v_call: TRBV9; d_call: -; clone_size: -; cdr3_nt: TGTGCCAGCTCAGACCTTAGACTCAGCACAGATACGCAGTATTTT; cdr3_aa: CASSDLRLSTDTQYF
j_call: TRBJ2-5; v_call: TRBV6-2/TRBV6-3; d_call: TRBD2; clone_size: -; cdr3_nt: TGTGCCAGCAGTGGAACTAGCGGACAAGAGACCCAGTACTTC; cdr3_aa: CASSGTSGQETQYF
j_call: TRBJ1-1; v_call: TRBV29-1; d_call: -; clone_size: -; cdr3_nt: TGCAGCGTTGAACAGAACACTGAAGCTTTCTTT; cdr3_aa: CSVEQNTEAFF